This T cell receptor (beta chain) was sequenced for a study of T-cell memory formation after mild COVID-19 (dated by TCRdb to about 2021). Describing the broader study: TCR sequence clusters from the two donors were largely donor specific. Longitudinal TCRalpha and TCRbeta repertoire sequencing tracked T-cell clones expanding and contracting after mild COVID-19 in two donors. The cohort was made up of two young adult volunteers, one female and one male, who were previously healthy.

The germline V gene encodes CDR1 SGHTA and CDR2 FQGNSA. Trimming takes 4 bases off V and 3 bases off J; junction bases not matched to a gene: 5. The CDR3 starts with the cysteine, ends with the phenylalanine, and has 15 residues. CDR3 DNA only is kept here, 45 bases in frame from base 1. A note on this clonotype: What antigen it recognizes has not been identified. No base quality values were provided; no much bigger clone lies one nucleotide off.

The sequencer was an Illumina NovaSeq 6000. TCRalpha and TCRbeta cDNA libraries were constructed by 5'RACE with constant-segment primers, with sample barcodes and unique molecular identifiers being introduced. Trizol reagent was used to extract RNA from every sample. Libraries were amplified in two PCR steps, with a second sample barcode and Illumina TruSeq adapters added in the second step. The libraries were sequenced on an Illumina NovaSeq using 2 x 150 bp paired-end reads. Per the original workflow: The reads were demultiplexed and collapsed into UMI-guided consensus sequences using migec v1.2.7. Using mixcr v2.1.11, UMI consensuses were aligned to TRA and TRB V and J templates and then assembled into clonotypes. A clonotype was counted as expanded or contracted only if both edgeR and NoisET called the change significant, with noise models trained on biological replicates. edgeR calls used a false discovery rate-adjusted p below 0.01 and a log2 fold-change threshold of 1. As an exploratory analysis of dynamics, max-normalized trajectories of the 1000 most abundant clonotypes were examined by PCA with hierarchical clustering. Each responding clone was given a CD4 or CD8 phenotype based on the CD4+ and CD8+ repertoires, which had been sequenced separately. The public reads were run again by TCRdb, first through fastp at Q25 and then through MiXCR, and only productive beta chains were kept. Rows merge per CDR3 protein into single entries with the most common DNA and genes. TCRdb's processing, not the authors' own work, is the source of the V and J calls. The sample includes fewer than 650,000 distinct CDR3 sequences, with 15% to 20% observed a single time. The top ten clonotypes cover about 7.5% of the sample.

The investigation overall reported the following: Some responding clones were found in pre-infection memory, which suggests that pre-existing cross-reactive memory T cells took part in the SARS-CoV-2 response. Contracting CD4+ clones were found mainly in CM and EM memory subsets, while CD8+ clones were enriched in EMRA. SARS-CoV-2 specificity of the second-wave clones peaking on day 37 was not confirmed. The study included only a couple of mild cases, and larger cohorts that include severe cases with pre-infection samples were judged to be necessary. Balanced CD4/CD8 phenotypes were observed for clones contracting from day 15 to 85, whereas a bias towards CD4+ was observed for a second wave of clones expanding from day 15 to 37.

Ficoll-Paque density gradient centrifugation was the method used to isolate PBMCs. The rearrangement joined TRBV7-2 to TRBJ2-1; the junction holds 8 bases that match TRBD2. Sequencing was done on a sample of PBMCs or a T cell subset sorted from them (not recorded which). The source of this sequence is an adult woman who had mild COVID-19 (a few samples of this study predate the infection). The sample titles of this study are shuffled in the database, so cell type and time point are left out; the donor was told from shared clones. The CDR3 region has the sequence CASSSAGVGYNEQFF. Read as DNA, the sequence is TGTGCCAGCAGCTCAGCGGGAGTAGGCTACAATGAGCAGTTCTTC.